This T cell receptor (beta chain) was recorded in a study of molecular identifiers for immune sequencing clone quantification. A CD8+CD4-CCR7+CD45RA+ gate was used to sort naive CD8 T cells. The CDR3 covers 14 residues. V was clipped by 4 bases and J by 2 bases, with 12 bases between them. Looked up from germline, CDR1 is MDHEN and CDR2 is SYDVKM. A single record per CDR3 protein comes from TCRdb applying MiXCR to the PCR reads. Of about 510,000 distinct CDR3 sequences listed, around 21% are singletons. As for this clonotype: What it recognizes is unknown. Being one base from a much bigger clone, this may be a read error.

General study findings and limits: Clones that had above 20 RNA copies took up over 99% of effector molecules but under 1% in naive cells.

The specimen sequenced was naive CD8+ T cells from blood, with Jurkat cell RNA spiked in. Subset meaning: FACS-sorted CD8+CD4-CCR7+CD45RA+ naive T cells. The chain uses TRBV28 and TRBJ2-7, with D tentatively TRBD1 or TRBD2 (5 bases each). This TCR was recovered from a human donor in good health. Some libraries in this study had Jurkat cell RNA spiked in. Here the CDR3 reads CASSSRDGAYEQYF. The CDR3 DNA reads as TGTGCCAGCAGTTCCCGGGACGGGGCCTACGAGCAGTACTTC.